This T cell receptor beta chain was sequenced during a study of T cell repertoires in cytomegalovirus infection. Study-wide context: CMV epitopes in the study were HLA-C-restricted (recently identified) and HLA-B-restricted (well studied). Indicated by public TCR beta signatures were CMV infection and matching HLA type.

Study-wide findings and caveats: People with CMV and the relevant HLA were identified by cumulative public TCR beta family frequency. HLA-C-restricted CMV-specific TCR beta clonotypes prevailed in the ex vivo response.

TCRdb re-called the reads with MiXCR, one entry per CDR3 protein. The table has approximately 300,000 distinct CDR3 sequences, roughly 25% seen once. This clonotype was detected only a few times. What it binds is not known. J gave up 6 bases and V 7 bases, and 8 bases lay outside the gene matches. CDR1 and CDR2 (germline): MGHDK, SYGVNS. The length of the CDR3 is 14 residues. The material sequenced was cultured PBMCs, taken from culture after CMV antigen stimulation. The chain links TRBV25-1 to TRBJ2-1; 8 bases map to TRBD1. The TCR comes from a human donor in good health (CMV status not recorded). Some clones in this sample may be carry-over from other donors' samples. CDR3 in DNA: TGTGCCAGCATTCATACGGGACAGGTCAATGAGCAGTTCTTC. Translated, it gives CASIHTGQVNEQFF.